The rows below give T cell receptor beta chains drawn from one sample of a study of PD-L1 blockade in urothelial cancer. Assay: immunoSEQ multiplex PCR; the TCRdb copy retains only in-frame clones and omits some. The table has tens of thousands of clones, about four fifths seen once. The sequenced sample was PBMCs, obtained around atezolizumab (anti-PD-L1) treatment. These receptors came from a woman between 65 and 79 years old with urothelial cancer. Both conserved end residues are part of each CDR3. Each record gives: D gene, clone size, V gene, J gene, CDR3 protein, CDR3 DNA. D genes are given only for firm matches. Rows give clone size only sometimes, using once, few, many, or a class for an expanded clone.

d_gene: TRBD2
abundance: NA
v_gene: TRBV7-8
j_gene: TRBJ2-1
CDR3aa: CASSLDVHPSGNSYNEQFF
CDR3nt: TGTGCCAGCAGCTTAGATGTACACCCTAGCGGGAACTCCTACAATGAGCAGTTCTTC

d_gene: NA
abundance: NA
v_gene: TRBV19
j_gene: TRBJ1-6
CDR3aa: CASSNRDSYNSPLHF
CDR3nt: TGTGCCAGTAGTAACCGGGACTCCTATAATTCACCCCTCCACTTT

d_gene: TRBD2
abundance: NA
v_gene: TRBV4-1
j_gene: TRBJ2-3
CDR3aa: CASSQPGLAGGVDTQYF
CDR3nt: TGCGCCAGCAGCCAACCGGGACTAGCGGGGGGGGTAGATACGCAGTATTTT

d_gene: TRBD2
abundance: NA
v_gene: TRBV29-1
j_gene: TRBJ2-1
CDR3aa: CSVAAGGYYNEQFF
CDR3nt: TGCAGCGTTGCAGCGGGAGGATACTACAATGAGCAGTTCTTC

d_gene: NA
abundance: once
v_gene: TRBV10-2
j_gene: TRBJ2-1
CDR3aa: CASSASYATNEQFF
CDR3nt: TGCGCCAGCAGTGCTAGTTATGCCACCAATGAGCAGTTCTTC

d_gene: TRBD1
abundance: NA
v_gene: TRBV5-1
j_gene: TRBJ1-3
CDR3aa: CASSPGQGISGNTIYF
CDR3nt: TGCGCCAGCAGCCCGGGACAGGGTATCTCTGGAAACACCATATATTTT

d_gene: TRBD1
abundance: NA
v_gene: TRBV9
j_gene: TRBJ2-5
CDR3aa: CASSVAGTGQETQYF
CDR3nt: TGTGCCAGCAGCGTAGCTGGGACAGGGCAAGAGACCCAGTACTTC

d_gene: NA
abundance: NA
v_gene: TRBV10-2
j_gene: TRBJ2-7
CDR3aa: CATLDGNGSYEQYF
CDR3nt: TGCGCCACTTTGGACGGGAACGGGTCCTACGAGCAGTACTTC

d_gene: TRBD1
abundance: NA
v_gene: TRBV19
j_gene: TRBJ1-5
CDR3aa: CASSIRAFGQGRNQPQHF
CDR3nt: TGTGCCAGTAGTATTAGGGCGTTTGGACAGGGTCGGAATCAGCCCCAGCATTTT

d_gene: NA
abundance: NA
v_gene: TRBV5-1
j_gene: TRBJ1-1
CDR3aa: CASSPPVSGEAFF
CDR3nt: TGCGCCAGCAGCCCCCCGGTTAGTGGTGAAGCTTTCTTT

d_gene: TRBD1
abundance: NA
v_gene: TRBV28
j_gene: TRBJ1-5
CDR3aa: CASSQTYRGRHQPQHF
CDR3nt: TGTGCCAGCAGCCAAACCTACAGGGGAAGGCATCAGCCCCAGCATTTT

d_gene: NA
abundance: NA
v_gene: TRBV27
j_gene: TRBJ2-1
CDR3aa: CASSLREGDEQFF
CDR3nt: TGTGCCAGCAGTCTAAGGGAGGGGGATGAGCAGTTCTTC

d_gene: TRBD1
abundance: NA
v_gene: TRBV5-1
j_gene: TRBJ1-1
CDR3aa: CASSLEGTANTEAFF
CDR3nt: TGCGCCAGCAGCTTGGAAGGGACAGCGAACACTGAAGCTTTCTTT

d_gene: NA
abundance: NA
v_gene: TRBV5-1
j_gene: TRBJ1-4
CDR3aa: CASSLALGGATNEKLFF
CDR3nt: TGCGCCAGCAGCTTGGCCCTAGGGGGTGCAACTAATGAAAAACTGTTTTTT

d_gene: TRBD2
abundance: NA
v_gene: TRBV18
j_gene: TRBJ2-1
CDR3aa: CASSTPLAGIGNEQFF
CDR3nt: TGTGCCAGCTCAACGCCGCTAGCGGGGATAGGAAATGAGCAGTTCTTC

d_gene: TRBD1
abundance: NA
v_gene: TRBV27
j_gene: TRBJ1-2
CDR3aa: CASSFTRGTDYGYTF
CDR3nt: TGTGCCAGCAGTTTTACTAGAGGGACAGACTATGGCTACACCTTC

d_gene: NA
abundance: NA
v_gene: TRBV27
j_gene: TRBJ2-3
CDR3aa: CASSLTGPLTTDTQYF
CDR3nt: TGTGCCAGCAGTTTAACGGGTCCTTTAACTACAGATACGCAGTATTTT

d_gene: NA
abundance: NA
v_gene: TRBV11-3
j_gene: TRBJ2-2
CDR3aa: CASSPSFQANTGELFF
CDR3nt: TGTGCCAGCAGCCCCAGTTTCCAGGCCAACACCGGGGAGCTGTTTTTT

d_gene: NA
abundance: few
v_gene: TRBV4-1
j_gene: TRBJ2-7
CDR3aa: CASSPTTSWYSYEQYF
CDR3nt: TGCGCCAGCAGCCCCACGACTAGTTGGTACTCCTACGAGCAGTACTTC

d_gene: TRBD1
abundance: NA
v_gene: TRBV5-1
j_gene: TRBJ1-1
CDR3aa: CASSPWTGNMNTEAFF
CDR3nt: TGCGCCAGCAGCCCCTGGACAGGGAATATGAACACTGAAGCTTTCTTT

d_gene: TRBD1
abundance: few
v_gene: TRBV29-1
j_gene: TRBJ2-2
CDR3aa: CSVGQGHGELFF
CDR3nt: TGCAGCGTTGGACAGGGGCACGGGGAGCTGTTTTTT

d_gene: TRBD1
abundance: NA
v_gene: TRBV10-3
j_gene: TRBJ2-3
CDR3aa: CAISETDRVDTQYF
CDR3nt: TGTGCCATCAGTGAGACCGACAGGGTTGATACGCAGTATTTT

d_gene: TRBD1
abundance: few
v_gene: TRBV4-1
j_gene: TRBJ2-5
CDR3aa: CASSQDRQGGWETQYF
CDR3nt: TGCGCCAGCAGCCAAGATCGACAGGGGGGTTGGGAGACCCAGTACTTC

d_gene: NA
abundance: NA
v_gene: TRBV28
j_gene: TRBJ2-3
CDR3aa: CASRASGTDTQYF
CDR3nt: TGTGCCAGCCGGGCTAGCGGCACAGATACGCAGTATTTT

d_gene: TRBD2
abundance: NA
v_gene: TRBV9
j_gene: TRBJ2-1
CDR3aa: CASSAQTSGRYYNEQFF
CDR3nt: TGTGCCAGCAGCGCTCAAACTAGCGGGAGATACTACAATGAGCAGTTCTTC

d_gene: TRBD2
abundance: NA
v_gene: TRBV2
j_gene: TRBJ2-5
CDR3aa: CASSELGLANQETQYF
CDR3nt: TGTGCCAGCAGTGAGTTGGGACTAGCGAACCAAGAGACCCAGTACTTC

d_gene: TRBD2
abundance: NA
v_gene: TRBV5-4
j_gene: TRBJ2-5
CDR3aa: CASSPSPQREFGTQYF
CDR3nt: TGTGCCAGCAGCCCGTCTCCCCAGCGGGAGTTCGGGACCCAGTACTTC

d_gene: TRBD2
abundance: NA
v_gene: TRBV28
j_gene: TRBJ2-7
CDR3aa: CASRPTLAGMEEQYF
CDR3nt: TGTGCCAGCAGGCCTACACTAGCGGGAATGGAGGAGCAGTACTTC

d_gene: TRBD2
abundance: NA
v_gene: TRBV27
j_gene: TRBJ2-7
CDR3aa: CASRPGLAGVQYF
CDR3nt: TGTGCCAGCAGGCCGGGACTAGCGGGAGTGCAGTACTTC

d_gene: TRBD2
abundance: NA
v_gene: TRBV7-9
j_gene: TRBJ2-7
CDR3aa: CASSLRSGWRGASEQYF
CDR3nt: TGTGCCAGCAGCTTAAGATCGGGGTGGCGGGGGGCGAGCGAGCAGTACTTC

d_gene: TRBD2
abundance: NA
v_gene: TRBV5-5
j_gene: TRBJ2-1
CDR3aa: CASSLRVLAGGYNEQFF
CDR3nt: TGTGCCAGCAGCTTGCGCGTACTAGCGGGGGGATACAATGAGCAGTTCTTC

d_gene: NA
abundance: NA
v_gene: TRBV5-4
j_gene: TRBJ1-2
CDR3aa: CASSTALGGGSGNYGYTF
CDR3nt: TGTGCCAGCAGCACCGCACTGGGGGGGGGCAGTGGTAACTATGGCTACACCTTC

d_gene: TRBD2
abundance: NA
v_gene: TRBV5-4
j_gene: TRBJ2-1
CDR3aa: CASSLGNGLAIYNEQFF
CDR3nt: TGTGCCAGCAGCTTGGGTAACGGACTAGCGATCTACAATGAGCAGTTCTTC

d_gene: NA
abundance: NA
v_gene: TRBV5-1
j_gene: TRBJ2-3
CDR3aa: CASSLAQFSGTDTQYF
CDR3nt: TGCGCCAGCAGCTTGGCCCAATTCAGCGGCACAGATACGCAGTATTTT

d_gene: TRBD1
abundance: NA
v_gene: TRBV6-5
j_gene: TRBJ1-2
CDR3aa: CASRRQGGGYTF
CDR3nt: TGTGCCAGCAGACGACAGGGAGGTGGCTACACCTTC

d_gene: TRBD1
abundance: NA
v_gene: TRBV6-5
j_gene: TRBJ1-4
CDR3aa: CASSYGTGDEKLFF
CDR3nt: TGTGCCAGCAGTTACGGGACAGGGGATGAAAAACTGTTTTTT

d_gene: TRBD1
abundance: NA
v_gene: TRBV5-6
j_gene: TRBJ1-4
CDR3aa: CASSPTGASYEKLFF
CDR3nt: TGTGCCAGCAGCCCTACAGGGGCTAGCTATGAAAAACTGTTTTTT

d_gene: TRBD2
abundance: NA
v_gene: TRBV10-3
j_gene: TRBJ2-2
CDR3aa: CAIKPAGLLSELFF
CDR3nt: TGTGCCATCAAGCCAGCGGGGCTACTGTCGGAGCTGTTTTTT

d_gene: TRBD1
abundance: NA
v_gene: TRBV2
j_gene: TRBJ2-7
CDR3aa: CASSERTGTAYEQYF
CDR3nt: TGTGCCAGCAGTGAGCGGACCGGGACAGCCTACGAGCAGTACTTC

d_gene: NA
abundance: NA
v_gene: TRBV28
j_gene: TRBJ1-1
CDR3aa: CASTAGGGGTEAFF
CDR3nt: TGTGCCAGCACTGCGGGGGGGGGCGGAACTGAAGCTTTCTTT

d_gene: NA
abundance: NA
v_gene: TRBV19
j_gene: TRBJ1-6
CDR3aa: CASSISRDNSPLHF
CDR3nt: TGTGCCAGTAGTATAAGCAGGGATAATTCACCCCTCCACTTT

d_gene: TRBD2
abundance: NA
v_gene: TRBV7-9
j_gene: TRBJ2-5
CDR3aa: CASSSLAGGETQYF
CDR3nt: TGTGCCAGCAGCTCATTAGCGGGAGGAGAGACCCAGTACTTC

d_gene: NA
abundance: NA
v_gene: TRBV18
j_gene: TRBJ1-2
CDR3aa: CASSPMTGGRSYGYTF
CDR3nt: TGTGCCAGCTCACCAATGACGGGGGGGCGAAGCTATGGCTACACCTTC

d_gene: NA
abundance: NA
v_gene: TRBV11-2
j_gene: TRBJ2-7
CDR3aa: CASSLSRQGNYEQYF
CDR3nt: TGTGCCAGCAGCTTATCGCGGCAGGGCAATTACGAGCAGTACTTC

d_gene: NA
abundance: few
v_gene: TRBV2
j_gene: TRBJ2-1
CDR3aa: CASSGYRSGITYNEQFF
CDR3nt: TGTGCCAGCAGTGGTTACCGGAGCGGCATTACCTACAATGAGCAGTTCTTC

d_gene: NA
abundance: few
v_gene: TRBV13
j_gene: TRBJ2-2
CDR3aa: CASSLGRMNTGELFF
CDR3nt: TGTGCCAGCAGCTTAGGGAGGATGAACACCGGGGAGCTGTTTTTT

d_gene: NA
abundance: NA
v_gene: TRBV11-1
j_gene: TRBJ2-1
CDR3aa: CASSFPGLPQFF
CDR3nt: TGTGCCAGCAGCTTCCCGGGACTTCCTCAGTTCTTC